This TCR beta chain was profiled in a study of a mutant IDH1 vaccine in newly diagnosed glioma. Study overall: Earlier treatment was radiotherapy, temozolomide, or both, with most getting both.

Worth noting for this clone: Its target is unknown.

Per the germline V gene, CDR1 is SNHLY and CDR2 is FYNNEI. The CDR3 is 15 residues long. Trimming removed 3 bases at V and 0 bases at J, with 9 bases between. The protocol was immunoSEQ multiplex PCR, while the TCRdb copy is restricted to in-frame clones and leaves out a portion. The sample yields about 82,000 clones, 75% to 85% seen once. Time point in this sample: week 23, last vaccination. Mutant IDH1 20-mer peptide, at 300 ug, made up each vaccine dose, with topical imiquimod. Material: PBMCs, obtained from a glioma patient whose treatment included an IDH1 peptide vaccine. The chain recombines TRBV2 with TRBJ2-1, with D possibly called TRBD1 or TRBD2 (5 bases each). The sequence was collected from a man aged 25-45 years with glioma. Some clones in this sample may be carry-over from other donors' samples. This CDR3 is CASSDVGTSYNEQFF. The CDR3 bases are TGTGCCAGCAGTGATGTTGGGACCTCCTACAATGAGCAGTTCTTC.